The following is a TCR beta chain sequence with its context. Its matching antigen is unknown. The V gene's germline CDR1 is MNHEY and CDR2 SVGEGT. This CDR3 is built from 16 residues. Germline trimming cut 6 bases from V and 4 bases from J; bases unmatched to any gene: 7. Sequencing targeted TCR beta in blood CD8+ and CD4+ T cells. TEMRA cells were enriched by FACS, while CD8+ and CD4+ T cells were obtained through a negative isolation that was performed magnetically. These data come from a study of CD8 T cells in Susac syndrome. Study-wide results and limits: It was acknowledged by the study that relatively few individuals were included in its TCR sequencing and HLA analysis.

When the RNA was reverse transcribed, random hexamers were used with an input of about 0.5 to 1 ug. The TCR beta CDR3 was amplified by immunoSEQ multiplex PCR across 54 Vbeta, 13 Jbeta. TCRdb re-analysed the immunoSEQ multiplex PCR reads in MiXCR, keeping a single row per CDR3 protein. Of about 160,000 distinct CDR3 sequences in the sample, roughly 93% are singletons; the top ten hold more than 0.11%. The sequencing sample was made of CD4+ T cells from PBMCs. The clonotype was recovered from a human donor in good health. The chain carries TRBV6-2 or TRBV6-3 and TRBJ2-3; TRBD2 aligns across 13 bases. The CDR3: CASRPWTSGGADTQYF. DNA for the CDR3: TGTGCCAGCAGGCCTTGGACTAGCGGGGGAGCAGATACGCAGTATTTT.